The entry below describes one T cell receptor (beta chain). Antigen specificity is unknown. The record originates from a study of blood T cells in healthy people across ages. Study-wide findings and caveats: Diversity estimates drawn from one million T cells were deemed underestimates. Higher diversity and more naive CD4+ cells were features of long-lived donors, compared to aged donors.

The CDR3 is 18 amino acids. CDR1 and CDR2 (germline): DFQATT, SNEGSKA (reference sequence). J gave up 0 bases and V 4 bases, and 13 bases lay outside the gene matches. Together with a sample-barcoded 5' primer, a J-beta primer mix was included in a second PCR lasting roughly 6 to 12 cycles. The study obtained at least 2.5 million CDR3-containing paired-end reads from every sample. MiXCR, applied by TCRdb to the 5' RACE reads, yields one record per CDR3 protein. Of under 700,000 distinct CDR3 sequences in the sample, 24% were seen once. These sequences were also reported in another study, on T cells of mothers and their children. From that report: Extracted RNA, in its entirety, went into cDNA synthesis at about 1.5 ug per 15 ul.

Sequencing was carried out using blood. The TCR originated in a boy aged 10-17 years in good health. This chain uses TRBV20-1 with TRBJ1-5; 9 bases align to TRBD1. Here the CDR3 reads CSATGRRTGANSNQPQHF. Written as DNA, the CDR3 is TGCAGTGCTACGGGGAGACGGACAGGGGCAAATAGCAATCAGCCCCAGCATTTT.